This T cell receptor (beta chain) was sequenced for a study of glioma-infiltrating T cells. The table lists this clonotype with many counts. The iRepertoire nested amplicon-rescue multiplex PCR amplified TCR alpha and beta CDR3s from RNA. TCRdb re-called the multiplex PCR reads through MiXCR, storing one row per CDR3 protein. The table lists about 99,000 distinct CDR3 sequences, around 29% of them singletons. This CDR3 region has 14 residues. Germline V gives CDR1 MDHEN, CDR2 SYDVKM. Trimming cost V 7 bases and J 5 bases; bases outside gene matches: 10. The rearrangement uses TRBV28 and TRBJ2-7; TRBD2 matches at 8 bases. This receptor was taken from a human donor with low-grade glioma or glioblastoma, undergoing nonglioma brain surgery, or in good health (not recorded which). The sequenced sample consisted of glioma tissue, nonneoplastic brain tissue, or PBMCs (not recorded which). The CDR3: CASTGGRSLNEQYF. The DNA of the CDR3 is TGTGCCAGCACGGGAGGGCGGAGCTTGAACGAGCAGTACTTC.